This passage covers 24 T cell receptor beta chains from one sample sequenced in a study of blood T cell repertoires in COVID-19. The assay was immunoSEQ multiplex PCR, and TCRdb's table has in-frame clones only and misses some. The sample records about 490,000 clones, approximately 83% being singletons. The sample consisted of peripheral blood. The origin of the receptors is a human donor in a cohort sampled during active COVID-19.

This chain joins TRBV5-1 and TRBJ2-3; 8 bases fit TRBD2. V lost 4 bases to trimming and J lost 2 bases; unmatched junction nucleotides: 3. Germline lookup yields CDR1 SGHRS and CDR2 YFSETQ. The CDR3 runs 14 residues. The CDR3 loop is CASSRGLVTDTQYF. The CDR3 region has the DNA TGCGCCAGCAGCCGGGGACTAGTCACAGATACGCAGTATTTT. Together with reference TRBV5-1 and TRBJ2-3, the CDR3 gives the full variable domain: KAGVTQTPRYLIKTRGQQVTLSCSPISGHRSVSWYQQTPGQGLQFLFEYFSETQRNKGNFPGRFSGRQFSNSRSEMNVSTLELGDSALYLCASSRGLVTDTQYFGPGTRLTVL.

The rearrangement uses TRBV28 and TRBJ1-2; unclear D gene. CDR3 size: 15 residues. The V and J ends lost 3 bases and 5 bases respectively, with 16 bases between them. CDR1 and CDR2 from the germline V gene are MDHEN and SYDVKM. Here the CDR3 reads CASSFGLVPGYGYTF. The CDR3 coding sequence is TGTGCCAGCAGTTTTGGGCTGGTCCCGGGGTATGGCTACACCTTC.

V usage is TRBV18 and J usage is TRBJ1-2, with 10 bases aligning to TRBD1. CDR1 is KGHSH, CDR2 LQKENI, per germline. The junction had 19 bases not matched to a gene; V was cut back by 5 bases and J by 7 bases. The CDR3 is 18 amino acids. The CDR3 nucleotides read TGTGCCAGCTCAAAGCCGACAGGGGGCGCCCCGAGTATGGGTGGCTACACCTTC. This codes for CASSKPTGGAPSMGGYTF.

The rearrangement uses TRBV27 and TRBJ1-2, with D possibly TRBD1 on 5 matching bases. The length of the CDR3 is 14 residues. Looked up from germline, CDR1 is MNHEY and CDR2 is SMNVEV (reference sequence). V dropped 4 bases and J dropped 3 bases, with 12 bases sitting between them. The CDR3 is CASSSRQSDYGYTF. As DNA, the CDR3 is TGTGCCAGCAGTTCTCGACAGAGTGACTATGGCTACACCTTC.

CDR3 nucleotides: TGTGCCAGCAGCGACATGCCTAGCACAGATACGCAGTATTTT. Translated: CASSDMPSTDTQYF. The chain is built from TRBV7-2 and TRBJ2-3; unclear D gene. Germline CDR1 reads SGHTA; CDR2 reads FQGNSA. V was shortened by 5 bases and J by 0 bases, with 9 bases between the two germline ends. The CDR3 extends over 14 amino acids.

The count of this clone is one. V usage is TRBV2 and J usage is TRBJ1-5; D remains unclear. Looked up from germline, CDR1 is SNHLY and CDR2 is FYNNEI. This CDR3 comprises 15 residues. Trimming stripped 4 bases from V and 5 bases from J, with 15 bases between. CDR3 in DNA: TGTGCCAGCAGTGGAGGGTTATTGGCTTATCAGCCCCAGCATTTT. This sequence encodes CASSGGLLAYQPQHF.

For this clone: This specimen includes other DNA sequences encoding the same CDR3. The J gene is TRBJ1-1, the V gene TRBV5-1; possibly TRBD1 for D (5 bases). The CDR3 contains 14 residues. The V end was cut by 0 bases, the J end by 4 bases, with 10 bases between. Germline V gene lookup returns CDR1 SGHRS and CDR2 YFSETQ. The CDR3 DNA is TGCGCCAGCAGCTTGGGTCAGGGAGGCACTGAAGCTTTCTTT. It translates to CASSLGQGGTEAFF. The full variable domain, in which reference TRBV5-1 and TRBJ1-1 provide the parts outside the CDR3, is KAGVTQTPRYLIKTRGQQVTLSCSPISGHRSVSWYQQTPGQGLQFLFEYFSETQRNKGNFPGRFSGRQFSNSRSEMNVSTLELGDSALYLCASSLGQGGTEAFFGQGTRLTVV.

CDR3 nucleotides: TGTGCCAGCAGCCCACCGGGGGCGGGAGGGCTGCATGAGCAGTTCTTC. Protein sequence: CASSPPGAGGLHEQFF. The chain employs TRBV14 and TRBJ2-1; the match to TRBD2 covers 9 bases. The V segment lost 4 bases and the J segment 8 bases; nucleotides outside the gene matches: 12. The CDR3 totals 16 residues. Germline V gene sequence: CDR1 SGHDN, CDR2 FVKESK.

This chain links TRBV3-1 (or the pseudogene TRBV3-2) with TRBJ1-2, with D perhaps TRBD1 (6 bases). Trimming cost V 1 base and J 2 bases, with 14 bases left between them. Looked up from germline, CDR1 is LGHDT and CDR2 is YNNKEL (reference sequence). The CDR3 is made up of 16 amino acids. The CDR3 spells CASSQAGGQINYGYTF. The CDR3 DNA is TGTGCCAGCAGCCAAGCCGGAGGACAGATCAACTATGGCTACACCTTC.

Only a few counts were recorded for this clone. The rearrangement links TRBV27 to TRBJ1-5, with a tentative D call TRBD1 (5 bases). V lost 3 bases and J lost 6, with 15 bases in between. The CDR3 spans 15 residues. CDR1 is MNHEY and CDR2 is SMNVEV in the germline V gene (reference sequence). DNA for the CDR3: TGTGCCAGCAGTTTCATTCGGGGGTCGGGTCAGCCCCAGCATTTT. This encodes CASSFIRGSGQPQHF.

The chain recombines TRBV5-1 with TRBJ2-7; 7 bases fit TRBD2. The CDR3 sequence is 15 residues long. The trim removed 3 bases at V and 0 bases at J, leaving 6 bases unmatched. Germline values: CDR1 SGHRS, CDR2 YFSETQ. The CDR3 sequence: CASSSSGQNSYEQYF. CDR3 DNA: TGCGCCAGCAGCTCTAGCGGCCAAAACTCCTACGAGCAGTACTTC.

The chain links TRBV4-2 to TRBJ2-7; 11 nucleotides match TRBD1. The CDR3 spans 17 residues. Trimming removed 3 bases from V and 5 bases from J; junction bases left unmatched: 12. Germline CDR1 LGHNA, CDR2 YNFKEQ. The CDR3, as DNA: TGTGCCAGCAGCCAGGACGGCCCGGGACAGGGGGTCAACGAGCAGTACTTC. Its translation is CASSQDGPGQGVNEQYF.

This clone was seen more than once but under ten times. The V call is TRBV5-1, the J call TRBJ1-1; 7 bases line up with TRBD1. The CDR3 has 13 residues. The J segment lost 6 bases and the V segment lost 0 bases, leaving 2 bases of the junction unmatched. Germline assignment: CDR1 SGHRS and CDR2 YFSETQ. CDR3 region: CASSLGQGPEAFF. The CDR3 coding sequence is TGCGCCAGCAGCTTGGGACAGGGACCTGAAGCTTTCTTT.

Points on this clone: The germline gene is not matched at one end of the junction; a read error may be the cause. The V call is TRBV19, the J call TRBJ1-6; 9 positions match TRBD1. The CDR3 covers 16 residues. Per the germline V gene, CDR1 is LNHDA and CDR2 is SQIVND (reference sequence). CDR3 sequence reads: CASSLDPGQGNSPLHF. In DNA form, the CDR3 reads TGTGCCAGTAGTCTAGATCCGGGACAGGGTAATTCACCCCTCCACTTT.

The chain employs TRBV7-7 and TRBJ1-2, with 9 bases identical to TRBD1. CDR1 and CDR2 (germline): SSHAT, FNYEAQ (reference sequence). The CDR3 contains 13 residues. The CDR3 spells CATRGDREDGYTF. DNA for the CDR3: TGTGCTACCAGAGGGGACAGGGAGGACGGCTACACCTTC.

As for this clone: Different DNA sequences within this sample yield the same CDR3. The chain has TRBV5-1 and TRBJ2-3, with D possibly TRBD2 on 5 matching bases. This CDR3 spans 16 amino acids. V lost 0 bases and J 1 base, leaving 12 bases between the germline ends. Germline V gene lookup returns CDR1 SGHRS and CDR2 YFSETQ. The DNA of the CDR3 is TGCGCCAGCAGCTTGGTCGGGTCCGGGGGCACAGATACGCAGTATTTT. Translation gives CASSLVGSGGTDTQYF.

This rearrangement joins TRBV7-9 to TRBJ2-7; D not certain. Trimming removed 4 bases at V and 2 bases at J, with 12 bases between. The CDR3 runs 14 residues. Germline assignment: CDR1 SEHNR and CDR2 FQNEAQ (reference sequence). CDR3 amino acids: CASSYGGETYEQYF. The CDR3 DNA sequence: TGTGCCAGCAGCTATGGTGGAGAGACCTACGAGCAGTACTTC.

The gene calls are TRBV28 and TRBJ2-4, with 9 bases fitting TRBD2. With 4 bases clipped from V and 2 bases from J, the junction kept 9 bases outside the gene matches. CDR3 length: 17 amino acids. Germline V gene sequence: CDR1 MDHEN, CDR2 SYDVKM. CDR3 protein: CASSSNLSGGSKNIQYF. As DNA, the CDR3 is TGTGCCAGCAGTTCCAACCTTAGCGGGGGTTCCAAAAACATTCAGTACTTC.

This chain connects TRBV30 to TRBJ1-5; D gene ambiguous. The germline V gene encodes CDR1 GTSNPN and CDR2 SVGIG (reference sequence). Trimming pared 3 bases from V and 5 bases from J, leaving 11 bases between. The CDR3 loop spans 13 amino acids. The CDR3 region is CAWSSGPYQPQHF. CDR3 in DNA: TGTGCCTGGAGCTCTGGGCCCTATCAGCCCCAGCATTTT. Combining the CDR3 with reference TRBV30 and TRBJ1-5 gives the whole variable domain SQTIHQWPATLVQPVGSPLSLECTVEGTSNPNLYWYRQAAGRGLQLLFYSVGIGQISSEVPQNLSASRPQDRQFILSSKKLLLSDSGFYLCAWSSGPYQPQHFGDGTRLSIL.

The chain couples TRBV5-1 to TRBJ1-2, with 7 bases aligning to TRBD1. The junction had 7 bases not matched to a gene; V was cut back by 8 bases and J by 0 bases. The CDR3 runs 14 residues. The germline V gene has CDR1 SGHRS and CDR2 YFSETQ. CDR3 nucleotides: TGCGCCAGTAACCCTGGGACAGCTAACTATGGCTACACCTTC. It codes for CASNPGTANYGYTF. Full variable domain (outside the CDR3, taken from reference TRBV5-1 and TRBJ1-2): KAGVTQTPRYLIKTRGQQVTLSCSPISGHRSVSWYQQTPGQGLQFLFEYFSETQRNKGNFPGRFSGRQFSNSRSEMNVSTLELGDSALYLCASNPGTANYGYTFGSGTRLTVV.

The V call is TRBV29-1, the J call TRBJ2-7; D is ambiguous. The CDR3 totals 12 residues. The V gene lost 3 bases and the J gene lost 1 base, with 7 bases spanning the gap. Per the germline V gene, CDR1 is SQVTM and CDR2 is ANQGSEA. CDR3 nucleotides: TGCAGCGTTGAGGCGGCTTCCTACGAGCAGTACTTC. It codes for CSVEAASYEQYF.

Remarks on this clone: Other DNA sequences from this sample encode an identical CDR3 as well. The chain joins TRBV30 to TRBJ2-1, with D hard to call. The germline gives CDR1 GTSNPN, CDR2 SVGIG (reference sequence). CDR3 length equals 12 residues. The germline V and J ends were trimmed by 0 bases and 6 bases, with 6 bases remaining between them. For the CDR3, the DNA is TGTGCCTGGAGTGTACGAGGCAATGAGCAGTTCTTC. This translates into CAWSVRGNEQFF.

This chain links TRBV3-1 (or the pseudogene TRBV3-2) with TRBJ1-1; D is possibly TRBD1 (6 bases). The CDR3 length is 14 residues. The germline gives CDR1 LGHDT, CDR2 YNNKEL (reference sequence). V was trimmed by 4 bases and J by 12 bases, leaving 21 bases between them. CDR3 in amino acids: CASSRRDTEGRTFF. DNA of the CDR3: TGTGCCAGCAGCCGCCGGGACACTGAGGGTAGGACTTTCTTT.

V is TRBV19 and J is TRBJ2-7; no clear D gene. Germline CDR1 and CDR2: LNHDA and SQIVND (reference sequence). The CDR3 extends over 14 amino acids. V was shortened by 1 base and J by 0 bases, with 7 bases between the two germline ends. The CDR3: CASSIVGPSYEQYF. CDR3 DNA sequence: TGTGCCAGTAGTATAGTGGGCCCCTCCTACGAGCAGTACTTC.